This note documents a single T cell receptor (beta chain) sequence. Germline V gene lookup returns CDR1 MNHEY and CDR2 SVGAGI. Trimming stripped 3 bases from V and 9 bases from J, with 15 bases between. The CDR3 runs 14 residues. The entry originates in a study of blood T cell repertoires in COVID-19. Study-wide background: Samples representing acute and convalescent COVID-19 were sourced from the United States, Italy and Spain.

Study processing details: Reference gene primer amplification yielded estimated nucleated cell counts. Generated by immunoSEQ multiplex PCR, the TCRdb table keeps only in-frame clones and is missing some. V, J and clone size are those of that table, while D and trimming were read from the DNA. The table records about 230,000 clones, around 83% of them present only once. The sequencing input was peripheral blood. This chain uses TRBV6-5 with TRBJ2-1; D uncertain. The sequence came from a man aged 40-50 years who had recovered from COVID-19. CDR3 in amino acids: CASSYLNTVGEQFF. In DNA, the CDR3 is TGTGCCAGCAGTTATCTAAACACAGTAGGTGAGCAGTTCTTC.